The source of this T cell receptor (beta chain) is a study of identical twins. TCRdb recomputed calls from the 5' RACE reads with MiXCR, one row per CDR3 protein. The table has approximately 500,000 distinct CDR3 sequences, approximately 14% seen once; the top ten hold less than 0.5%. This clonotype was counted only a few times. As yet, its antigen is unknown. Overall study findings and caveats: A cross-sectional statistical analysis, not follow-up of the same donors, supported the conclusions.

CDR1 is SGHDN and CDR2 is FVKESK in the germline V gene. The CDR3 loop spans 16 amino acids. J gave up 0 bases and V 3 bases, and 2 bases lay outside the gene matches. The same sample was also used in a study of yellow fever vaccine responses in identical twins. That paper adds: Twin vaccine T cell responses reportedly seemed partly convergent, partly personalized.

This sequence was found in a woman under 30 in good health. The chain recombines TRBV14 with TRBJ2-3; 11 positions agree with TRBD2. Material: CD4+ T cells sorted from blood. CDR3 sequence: CASSQGLAASTDTQYF. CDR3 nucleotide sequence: TGTGCCAGCAGCCAGGGACTAGCGGCTAGCACAGATACGCAGTATTTT.